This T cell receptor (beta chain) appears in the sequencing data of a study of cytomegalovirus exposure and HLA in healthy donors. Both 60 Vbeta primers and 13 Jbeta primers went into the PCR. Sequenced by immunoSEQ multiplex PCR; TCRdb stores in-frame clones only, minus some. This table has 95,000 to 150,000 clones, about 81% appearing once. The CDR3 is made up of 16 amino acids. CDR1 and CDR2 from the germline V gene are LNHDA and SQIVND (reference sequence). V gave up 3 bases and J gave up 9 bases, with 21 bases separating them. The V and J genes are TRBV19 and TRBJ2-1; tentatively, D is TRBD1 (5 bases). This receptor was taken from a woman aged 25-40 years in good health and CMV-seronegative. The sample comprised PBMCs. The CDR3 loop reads CASSMGPHYRVGEQFF. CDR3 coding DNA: TGTGCCAGTAGTATGGGGCCCCACTATCGGGTGGGTGAGCAGTTCTTC.